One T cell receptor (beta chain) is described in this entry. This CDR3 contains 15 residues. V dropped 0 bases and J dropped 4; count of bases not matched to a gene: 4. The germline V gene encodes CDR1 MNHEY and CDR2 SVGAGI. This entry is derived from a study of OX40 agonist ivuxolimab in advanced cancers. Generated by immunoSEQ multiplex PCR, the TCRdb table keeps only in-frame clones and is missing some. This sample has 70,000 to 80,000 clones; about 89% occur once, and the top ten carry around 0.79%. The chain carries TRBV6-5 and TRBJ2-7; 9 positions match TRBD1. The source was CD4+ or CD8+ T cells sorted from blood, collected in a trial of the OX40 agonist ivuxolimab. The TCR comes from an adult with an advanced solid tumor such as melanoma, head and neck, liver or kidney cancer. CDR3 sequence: CASSYSSDRGYEQYF. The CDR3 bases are TGTGCCAGCAGTTACTCGAGCGACAGGGGGTACGAGCAGTACTTC.